A selection of T cell receptor beta chains follows, all from one sample in a study of blood T cell repertoires in COVID-19. TCRdb's copy holds only in-frame clones and misses some; the assay was immunoSEQ multiplex PCR. The data hold about 66,000 clones, with around 92% observed a single time. The sample taken for sequencing was peripheral blood. The receptors come from a man in his 60s with acute or convalescent COVID-19. The conserved cysteine and the conserved F or W are not part of the CDR3 here. D genes are given only for firm matches.

d_call: .; j_call: TRBJ1-2; v_call: TRBV4-2; cdr3_aa: ASSQGTDNGDYGYT
d_call: TRBD1; j_call: TRBJ1-4; v_call: TRBV6-1; cdr3_aa: ASSEGTGGGEKLF
d_call: .; j_call: TRBJ1-1; v_call: TRBV5-6; cdr3_aa: ASSHQVNSEAF
d_call: .; j_call: TRBJ1-3; v_call: TRBV7-8; cdr3_aa: ASSYPGQGNTIY
d_call: .; j_call: TRBJ2-7; v_call: TRBV21-1; cdr3_aa: ASSRQGCYEQY
d_call: .; j_call: TRBJ2-3; v_call: TRBV5-1; cdr3_aa: ASSLPGGTADTQY
d_call: .; j_call: TRBJ1-4; v_call: TRBV7-9; cdr3_aa: ASSLAPRVIEKLF
d_call: TRBD1; j_call: TRBJ1-2; v_call: TRBV28; cdr3_aa: ASSPGQEWSYT
d_call: .; j_call: TRBJ2-5; v_call: TRBV6-5; cdr3_aa: ASSLQGWRETQY
d_call: TRBD1; j_call: TRBJ1-1; v_call: TRBV5-1; cdr3_aa: ASSIQGTNTEAF
d_call: .; j_call: TRBJ1-5; v_call: TRBV3-1/TRBV3-2; cdr3_aa: ASSQGGGYQPQH
d_call: TRBD1; j_call: TRBJ1-4; v_call: TRBV5-1; cdr3_aa: ASSSGQGAEKLF
d_call: .; j_call: TRBJ1-5; v_call: TRBV24-1; cdr3_aa: ATSDSREGGGSQPQH
d_call: .; j_call: TRBJ2-1; v_call: TRBV27; cdr3_aa: ASSLNGLNEQF
d_call: TRBD1; j_call: TRBJ1-2; v_call: TRBV5-1; cdr3_aa: ASSLDGQGARGYT
d_call: .; j_call: TRBJ2-7; v_call: TRBV3-1/TRBV3-2; cdr3_aa: ASSQYRSEQY
d_call: TRBD1; j_call: TRBJ2-2; v_call: TRBV2; cdr3_aa: ASRAGGGTGELF
d_call: TRBD1; j_call: TRBJ2-2; v_call: TRBV12-5; cdr3_aa: ASGSQGVGTGELF
d_call: TRBD1; j_call: TRBJ2-5; v_call: TRBV6-5; cdr3_aa: ASSRDRGPGETQY
d_call: .; j_call: TRBJ2-6; v_call: TRBV7-6; cdr3_aa: ASSPRGTGANVLT
d_call: TRBD2; j_call: TRBJ2-1; v_call: TRBV5-1; cdr3_aa: ASSPRGLRGGWGNEQF
d_call: TRBD1; j_call: TRBJ1-4; v_call: TRBV6-1; cdr3_aa: ASSEKGGGQFNEKLF
d_call: TRBD1; j_call: TRBJ1-2; v_call: TRBV7-8; cdr3_aa: ASSWTGTTDAGYT
d_call: .; j_call: TRBJ1-5; v_call: TRBV19; cdr3_aa: ASRRESQPQH
d_call: .; j_call: TRBJ2-2; v_call: TRBV4-1; cdr3_aa: ASSADSTNTGELF
d_call: TRBD2; j_call: TRBJ2-5; v_call: TRBV18; cdr3_aa: ASSPLAGARETQY
d_call: .; j_call: TRBJ1-4; v_call: TRBV9; cdr3_aa: ASSVDSHSVEKLF
d_call: .; j_call: TRBJ1-1; v_call: TRBV6-1; cdr3_aa: ASSEARGGLNTEAF
d_call: .; j_call: TRBJ1-5; v_call: TRBV9; cdr3_aa: ASSVEGDRPQH
d_call: .; j_call: TRBJ2-3; v_call: TRBV5-1; cdr3_aa: ASSLGQTLATDTQY
d_call: .; j_call: TRBJ1-2; v_call: TRBV30; cdr3_aa: AWSLTVYGYT
d_call: .; j_call: TRBJ1-1; v_call: TRBV25-1; cdr3_aa: ASSESGRNVVGTEAF
d_call: TRBD1; j_call: TRBJ1-2; v_call: TRBV6-2/TRBV6-3; cdr3_aa: ASSSWGQGANGYT
d_call: TRBD2; j_call: TRBJ2-3; v_call: TRBV11-2; cdr3_aa: ASSLALAGGSPTAQY
d_call: .; j_call: TRBJ1-2; v_call: TRBV5-4; cdr3_aa: ASSIDSSYGYT
d_call: .; j_call: TRBJ1-6; v_call: TRBV13; cdr3_aa: ASSSRPLGPLH
d_call: .; j_call: TRBJ1-2; v_call: TRBV4-1; cdr3_aa: ASSPVKNTNYGYT
d_call: .; j_call: TRBJ1-3; v_call: TRBV12-3/TRBV12-4; cdr3_aa: ASSLVEERTIY
d_call: .; j_call: TRBJ1-1; v_call: TRBV5-1; cdr3_aa: ASRGAETANTEAF
d_call: .; j_call: TRBJ1-2; v_call: TRBV5-4; cdr3_aa: ASSLERGSYGYT
d_call: .; j_call: TRBJ1-5; v_call: TRBV6-5; cdr3_aa: ASSYQGKQH
d_call: .; j_call: TRBJ2-7; v_call: TRBV11-2; cdr3_aa: ASSLFAGEASEQY
d_call: .; j_call: TRBJ1-1; v_call: TRBV2; cdr3_aa: ASLVPGNTEAF
d_call: .; j_call: TRBJ2-2; v_call: TRBV5-1; cdr3_aa: ASSLVRGTGELF